This T cell receptor (beta chain) was sequenced during a study of T cell responses to AZD1222 COVID-19 vaccine. The protocol was immunoSEQ multiplex PCR, while the TCRdb copy is restricted to in-frame clones and leaves out a portion. The data show about 97,000 clones, approximately 91% seen once. Per the germline V gene, CDR1 is LNHDA and CDR2 is SQIVND (reference sequence). This CDR3 is 14 amino acids long. Trimming at V came to 6 bases and at J to 2 bases, leaving 2 bases not matched to a gene. This sample comprised peripheral blood, obtained on day 0 of AZD1222 vaccination. The chain couples TRBV19 to TRBJ1-3; 9 nucleotides align to TRBD1. The receptor's source is an adult in good health. DNA for the CDR3: TGTGCCAGTAGGAGACAGGGGGCTGGAAACACCATATATTTT. As protein: CASRRQGAGNTIYF.